This T cell receptor (beta chain) was sequenced for a study of T cells in Graves' hyperthyroidism and ophthalmopathy. Amplification targeted TCR beta CDR3 regions from RNA transcripts. RT-PCR in the first round (using the HTBI primer set) targeted the TCR CDR3. Each CDR3 protein is one row after TCRdb ran MiXCR on the multiplex PCR reads. The sample lists fewer than 850,000 distinct CDR3 sequences, roughly 17% seen once, with around a sixth in the top ten. This clonotype was recorded at least ten times. Newly diagnosed hyperthyroidism, duration under 2 months, in patients aged 18 to 65. The sample consisted of blood. This receptor was identified in a man aged 50 or older with Graves' hyperthyroidism.

CDR3 bases: TGTGCCAGCAGCGGTAGCGGGAGGGAATACAATGAGCAGTTCTTC. Translating gives CASSGSGREYNEQFF. The rearrangement uses TRBV13 and TRBJ2-1; 11 bases agree with TRBD2. Germline V gives CDR1 PRHDT, CDR2 FYEKMQ (reference sequence). The V segment lost 5 bases and the J segment 4 bases; nucleotides outside the gene matches: 4. This CDR3 has 15 residues.